The 6 T cell receptor beta chains below all came from one sample that was sequenced in a study of OX40 agonist ivuxolimab in advanced cancers. The method behind the library was the immunoSEQ multiplex PCR assay. TCRdb provides this immuneACCESS table in a form limited to in-frame rearrangements. Some clones are lacking; in checked studies, under half of them reflect an unresolved V gene, and why the rest are absent is not known. This sample is represented by almost 85,000 clones; about 82% of them were singletons. The ten largest clonotypes hold 6.5% of the sample. The source material was CD4+ or CD8+ T cells sorted from blood, sampled in a trial of the OX40 agonist ivuxolimab. These receptors came from an adult with an advanced solid tumor such as melanoma, head and neck, liver or kidney cancer.

Judged by abundance, this clone is medium-sized. This same CDR3 is encoded by further DNA sequences in the sample. The chain carries TRBV18 and TRBJ1-2; D gene ambiguous. Trimming shortened V by 3 bases and J by 7 bases, and 12 bases separated the two germline ends. The germline gives CDR1 KGHSH, CDR2 LQKENI. The CDR3 has 13 residues. The CDR3 is CASSPRTASGYTF. DNA for the CDR3: TGTGCCAGCTCACCGCGGACGGCTAGTGGCTACACCTTC.

This chain links TRBV5-4 with TRBJ2-7; D remains ambiguous. V lost 7 bases to trimming and J lost 0 bases, with 5 bases between them. The CDR3 runs to 11 residues. Germline V gene lookup returns CDR1 SGHNT and CDR2 YYREEE (reference sequence). CDR3 coding DNA: TGTGCCAGCCACAGCTCCTACGAGCAGTACTTC. Translation gives CASHSSYEQYF. The full variable domain, with the rest looked up from reference TRBV5-4 and TRBJ2-7, is ETGVTQSPTHLIKTRGQQVTLRCSSQSGHNTVSWYQQALGQGPQFIFQYYREEENGRGNFPPRFSGLQFPNYSSELNVNALELDDSALYLCASHSSYEQYFGPGTRLTVT.

This chain joins TRBV19 and TRBJ1-3, with D unresolved. Germline CDR1 and CDR2: LNHDA and SQIVND (reference sequence). Deletions cut 6 bases from V and 2 bases from J, with 11 bases between. The CDR3 is 14 amino acids. The chain's CDR3 is CASRRETAGNTIYF. The CDR3 DNA reads as TGTGCCAGTAGGAGAGAGACTGCTGGAAACACCATATATTTT.

A single count supports this clone. V usage is TRBV18 and J usage is TRBJ2-1; possible D gene TRBD2, 6 bases. The CDR3 runs to 15 residues. Germline CDR1 and CDR2: KGHSH and LQKENI. V was pared by 2 bases and J by 7 bases, with 15 bases between. Here the CDR3 reads CASSPRDLHNNEQFF. CDR3 nucleotide sequence: TGTGCCAGCTCACCAAGGGACTTACACAATAATGAGCAGTTCTTC.

This chain uses TRBV18 with TRBJ1-1; unclear D gene. This CDR3 comprises 14 residues. Trimming left V 5 bases short and J 0 bases short, with 10 bases between. The germline gives CDR1 KGHSH, CDR2 LQKENI. CDR3 coding DNA: TGTGCCAGCTCAGCGGGTTCGGTGAACACTGAAGCTTTCTTT. It translates to CASSAGSVNTEAFF.

The gene calls are TRBV6-5 and TRBJ2-1; D is possibly TRBD2 (6 bases). Germline loops: CDR1 MNHEY, CDR2 SVGAGI. The CDR3 is 13 residues long. V was shortened by 4 bases and J by 4 bases, with 8 bases between the two germline ends. The CDR3 DNA reads TGTGCCAGCAGTTCGGGAGAGTACAATGAGCAGTTCTTC. It yields the protein CASSSGEYNEQFF.